Listed here are 32 T cell receptor beta chains from one sample, sequenced in a study of tumor-infiltrating lymphocytes in primary liver carcinoma. The roughly 19-33 mg bulk tissue piece was not sorted before simultaneous RNA and DNA extraction. TCR beta cDNA was reverse-transcribed from about 550 ng of total RNA. The reaction used a constant-region primer and ProtoScript II reverse transcriptase. Libraries for TCR beta were built through three nested multiplex PCR rounds, which together made up a slightly modified ARM-PCR procedure. Each of the first two PCR rounds ran approximately 10 cycles with TRBV1-TRBV30 forward and C-beta reverse primers. TCRdb used MiXCR to reprocess the multiplex PCR reads, holding one entry per CDR3 protein. The sample records tens of thousands of distinct CDR3 sequences, less than 80% being singletons. The sequenced sample consisted of liver tumor tissue from sampling region 5. Sample subset: tumor region T5, tumor centre. Receptors originate from a man aged 35-49 years with primary liver carcinoma and hepatitis B virus infection.

The chain links TRBV11-2 to TRBJ2-5; D gene ambiguous. The CDR3 consists of 13 residues. Germline assignment: CDR1 SGHAT and CDR2 FQNNGV. The CDR3 DNA reads TGTTGTAGCAGCTTAGTTCTGGTAGAGACCCAGTACTTC. This encodes CCSSLVLVETQYF.

The V call is TRBV10-3, the J call TRBJ2-7, with 10 positions matching TRBD1. With V trimmed by 8 bases and J by 2 bases, 6 bases remained unmatched. The germline gives CDR1 ENHRY, CDR2 SYGVKD. The CDR3 consists of 14 residues. Here the CDR3 reads CAIGLGTGAYEQYF. CDR3 DNA sequence: TGTGCCATCGGTCTCGGGACAGGGGCCTACGAGCAGTACTTC.

On this clonotype itself: Germline and junction disagree at one end, which may indicate a read error. The chain couples TRBV11-2 to TRBJ2-2, with D possibly matching TRBD2 (6 bases). Germline CDR1 is SGHAT and CDR2 is FQNNGV. The CDR3 contains 16 residues. Here the CDR3 reads CHSSLYSGANTGELFF. The CDR3 DNA reads as TGTCACAGCAGCTTATACTCGGGAGCGAACACCGGGGAGCTGTTTTTC.

With regard to this clonotype: A read error may explain this, as a much larger clone is one base away. This rearrangement joins TRBV7-6 to TRBJ2-7, with D unresolved. Germline-derived CDR1 and CDR2 are SGHVS and FNYEAQ. The CDR3 extends over 13 amino acids. Here the CDR3 DNA reads TGTGTCAGCAGCTTTGAACTTTACTACGAGCAGTACTTC. Its protein is CVSSFELYYEQYF. Combining the CDR3 with reference TRBV7-6 and TRBJ2-7 gives the whole variable domain GAGVSQSPRYKVTKRGQDVALRCDPISGHVSLYWYRQALGQGPEFLTYFNYEAQQDKSGLPNDRFSAERPEGSISTLTIQRTEQRDSAMYRCVSSFELYYEQYFGPGTRLTVT.

About this clonotype: One end of the junction does not line up with germline, which may come from a read error. The chain's CDR3 is CASRPPGLAVYNEQFF. CDR3 DNA sequence: TGTGCCAGCCGTCCCCCCGGACTAGCAGTCTACAATGAACAGTTCTTC. The chain recombines TRBV6-1 with TRBJ2-1, with 8 bases lining up with TRBD2. Germline CDR1 reads MNHNS; CDR2 reads SASEGT. The CDR3 is 16 amino acids.

For this clonotype: This CDR3 is missing its conserved last phenylalanine or tryptophan, likely due to a read error. The J gene is TRBJ2-5, the V gene TRBV11-2; D is possibly TRBD1 or TRBD2 (5 bases each). The CDR3 runs 16 residues. The germline V gene encodes CDR1 SGHAT and CDR2 FQNNGV. CDR3 coding DNA: TGTGCCAGCAGTCAAACTCCTGGCGAGGGGAAAGAAACCCAGTACCTC. This codes for CASSQTPGEGKETQYL.

This clonotype showed up just once. An end of the junction does not agree with germline; a read error may underlie this. The V gene is TRBV12-3 or TRBV12-4, the J gene TRBJ1-5; D gene uncertain. This CDR3 region has 12 residues. In nucleotides, the CDR3 is TGTGCCACCAGTTTAGGTGATCATCCCCAGCATTTT. Residues: CATSLGDHPQHF.

A remark on this clonotype: The conserved phenylalanine or tryptophan normally closing the CDR3 is absent here, so this likely arose from a read error. The DNA is left out, because the CDR3 cannot be placed on it with certainty; the CDR3 is given as TCRdb lists it. The V call is TRBV29-1, the J call TRBJ2-1. Termini included, the CDR3 measures 15 amino acids. Looked up from germline, CDR1 is SQVTM and CDR2 is ANQGSEA. The CDR3 protein is CSVEGLVGAPNEQSS.

Points on this clonotype: The junction and the germline gene differ at one end; a read error may be behind it. The chain has TRBV14 and TRBJ2-5; D gene ambiguous. Germline assignment: CDR1 SGHDN and CDR2 FVKESK. This CDR3 has 15 residues. Written as DNA, the CDR3 is TGCGCCAACAGCCAAGATATGAGTTCTGGTCGGACCCAGTACTTC. Its protein product is CANSQDMSSGRTQYF.

As regards this clonotype: The CDR3 does not close with the conserved phenylalanine or tryptophan, likely indicating a read error. The DNA is omitted, as the CDR3 cannot be located on it reliably, and the CDR3 follows TCRdb's listing. V and J are TRBV11-2 and TRBJ2-2. Germline V lookup: CDR1 SGHAT, CDR2 FQNNGV. The length of the CDR3 is 15 amino acids, counting both ends. The CDR3 sequence: CASSFAVSNTGELFS.

This clonotype was seen repeatedly, ten times or more. The junction and the germline gene differ at one end; a read error may be behind it. The chain has TRBV11-1 and TRBJ2-7; D not resolved. Germline V CDR1 and CDR2: SGHAT, FQDESV (reference sequence). CDR3 length: 12 amino acids. In DNA form, the CDR3 reads TGTGCCAGCAGCTTAACCCACTACGGGCAGTACTTC. Its translation is CASSLTHYGQYF.

V and J are TRBV11-1 and TRBJ2-3; 7 nucleotides agree with TRBD2. Trimming took 6 bases from V and 11 from J; bases not matched to a gene: 8. The CDR3 contains 12 residues. Germline CDR1 and CDR2: SGHAT and FQDESV (reference sequence). The CDR3 DNA is TGTGCCAGCAGGGGAGGGGACCTATGGCAGTATTTT. It translates to CASRGGDLWQYF.

Concerning this clonotype: An end of the junction differs from the germline gene, which may be a read error. As DNA, the CDR3 is TGTGCCAGCGGTGAACTCTCTGGCGGGAGTGATGAGCAGTTGTTC. Protein sequence: CASGELSGGSDEQLF. This rearrangement joins TRBV6-1 to TRBJ2-1; 7 bases are a match to TRBD2. The CDR3 sequence is 15 residues long. Germline loops: CDR1 MNHNS, CDR2 SASEGT.

This rearrangement joins TRBV5-4 to TRBJ1-2; tentatively, D is TRBD1 (5 bases). V lost 4 bases and J 5 bases, leaving 15 bases between the germline ends. This CDR3 spans 14 amino acids. Per the germline V gene, CDR1 is SGHNT and CDR2 is YYREEE (reference sequence). The CDR3 is CASSGLTEVYGYTF. CDR3 sequence (DNA): TGTGCCAGCAGCGGGTTGACAGAGGTATATGGCTACACCTTC.

This clonotype is medium-sized. The chain combines TRBV5-6 with TRBJ1-2, with 8 positions matching TRBD1. Unmatched junction bases numbered 3, after V lost 0 bases and J lost 8 bases. This CDR3 contains 13 residues. Per the germline V gene, CDR1 is SGHDT and CDR2 is YYEEEE. This CDR3 reads CASSLVGTGGYTF. For the CDR3, the DNA is TGTGCCAGCAGCTTGGTTGGGACAGGAGGCTACACCTTC.

Remarks on this clonotype: Relative to the germline gene, one junction end is altered; a read error may explain this. The gene calls are TRBV11-2 and TRBJ2-3; 8 bases are a match to TRBD2. CDR1 SGHAT and CDR2 FQNNGV come from the germline V gene. This CDR3 has 19 residues. The CDR3 bases are TGTGCCAGCAGGACTCCTCGAGGCGGGAGGCCTACTAGCACAGATACGCGGTATTTT. The encoded protein is CASRTPRGGRPTSTDTRYF.

V and J are TRBV11-2 and TRBJ2-5; a possible D gene is TRBD2 (5 bases). The V gene's germline CDR1 is SGHAT and CDR2 FQNNGV. With 3 bases removed from V and 3 bases from J, the gap between germline ends came to 23 bases. This CDR3 spans 18 amino acids. As DNA, the CDR3 is TGTGCCAGCAGCTTGGCGAGGCTAGCCCTGCACAAAAAAGAGACCCAGTACTTC. Its protein is CASSLARLALHKKETQYF.

CDR3 loop: CASLTSGMAYEQYF. The CDR3 DNA follows: TGTGCCAGCCTTACTAGCGGGATGGCCTACGAGCAGTACTTC. The chain is built from TRBV6-5 and TRBJ2-7, with 10 bases identical to TRBD2. Germline V gene sequence: CDR1 MNHEY, CDR2 SVGAGI. V shed 8 bases, J shed 2 bases, and the junction held 6 bases outside the gene matches. The CDR3 covers 14 residues.

In its sample, this clonotype was seen once. At one end the junction does not follow the germline gene, possibly because of a read error. This chain uses TRBV5-4 with TRBJ2-7, with a possible D match to TRBD2 (6 bases). The CDR3 runs 15 residues. Germline-derived CDR1 and CDR2 are SGHNT and YYREEE (reference sequence). The CDR3 protein is CASTLDIGSLYEQYF. Written as DNA, the CDR3 is TGTGCCAGCACCTTGGATATCGGGAGTCTCTACGAGCAGTACTTC.

On this clonotype: At one end the junction does not follow the germline gene, possibly because of a read error. This chain's CDR3 is CTSGEWLAGGLEQFF. The CDR3 nucleotides are TGTACCAGCGGTGAGTGGCTAGCAGGAGGGCTGGAGCAGTTCTTC. The V call is TRBV5-6, the J call TRBJ2-1; D possibly corresponds to TRBD2 (6 bases). The CDR3 is made up of 15 amino acids. The V gene's germline CDR1 is SGHDT and CDR2 YYEEEE. The whole variable domain, filled in from reference TRBV5-6 and TRBJ2-1, reads DAGVTQSPTHLIKTRGQQVTLRCSPKSGHDTVSWYQQALGQGPQFIFQYYEEEERQRGNFPDRFSGHQFPNYSSELNVNALLLGDSALYLCTSGEWLAGGLEQFFGPGTRLTVL.

This sequence joins TRBV28 and TRBJ1-6; D call uncertain. The CDR3 has 15 residues. Per germline, CDR1 MDHEN and CDR2 SYDVKM. Trimming left V 6 bases short and J 7 bases short, with 16 bases between. CDR3 amino acids: CASSSLQWWNSPLHF. In nucleotides, the CDR3 is TGTGCCAGCAGCTCCTTACAGTGGTGGAATTCACCCCTCCACTTT.

The chain couples TRBV5-6 to TRBJ2-7; perhaps D is TRBD1 or TRBD2 (5 bases each). This CDR3 region has 14 residues. V gave up 4 bases and J gave up 5 bases, with 16 bases separating them. The V gene's germline CDR1 is SGHDT and CDR2 YYEEEE. The CDR3 reads CASSRGRTIDEQYF. The CDR3 region has the DNA TGTGCCAGCAGCCGGGGCAGGACCATCGACGAGCAGTACTTC.

Of note for this clonotype: An end of the junction differs from the germline gene, which may be a read error. CDR3 in amino acids: CTSSANSGNTEAFF. For the CDR3, the DNA is TGTACCAGCAGCGCTAACAGCGGTAACACTGAAGCTTTCTTT. V and J are TRBV9 and TRBJ1-1; unclear D gene. The CDR3 is made up of 14 amino acids. Germline V gene lookup returns CDR1 SGDLS and CDR2 YYNGEE.

The chain employs TRBV11-2 and TRBJ2-7; perhaps TRBD1 as D (6 bases). Germline assignment: CDR1 SGHAT and CDR2 FQNNGV. Trimming removed 5 bases from V and 9 bases from J, with 23 bases in between. This CDR3 spans 15 amino acids. The CDR3: CASSGSNAQGGVQYF. The CDR3 DNA sequence: TGTGCCAGCAGCGGATCTAATGCACAGGGCGGTGTGCAGTACTTC.

Of note for this clonotype: Germline and junction disagree at one end, which may indicate a read error. The genes are TRBV11-2 and TRBJ2-3; no firm D call. Germline V CDR1 and CDR2: SGHAT, FQNNGV. This CDR3 spans 16 amino acids. CDR3 amino acids: CASSRQPFNTTDTQCF. As DNA, the CDR3 is TGTGCTAGCAGCCGACAACCCTTCAACACCACAGATACGCAGTGTTTT.

CDR3: CASSGDSYGYTF. The CDR3 region has the DNA TGTGCCAGCAGCGGGGACAGCTATGGCTACACCTTC. The chain employs TRBV2 and TRBJ1-2, with TRBD1 identical over 7 bases. With 6 bases clipped from V and 4 bases from J, the junction kept 2 bases outside the gene matches. This CDR3 spans 12 amino acids. CDR1 is SNHLY and CDR2 is FYNNEI in the germline V gene.

The gene calls are TRBV6-2 or TRBV6-3 and TRBJ1-1; D is unclear. Germline CDR1 is MNHEY and CDR2 is SVGEGT. The CDR3 has 13 residues. The V and J ends lost 6 bases and 14 bases respectively, with 22 bases between them. This CDR3 is CASSNFLYAEVFF. CDR3 coding DNA: TGTGCCAGCAGCAACTTTTTGTACGCTGAAGTATTCTTT.

In this sample, this clonotype turned up a few times. Because the CDR3 is missing its conserved closing phenylalanine or tryptophan, this is likely a read error. The chain couples TRBV7-2 to TRBJ2-7; no clear D gene. This CDR3 spans 12 amino acids. Trimming shortened V by 1 base and J by 1 base, and 2 bases separated the two germline ends. Per the germline V gene, CDR1 is SGHTA and CDR2 is FQGNSA. As DNA, the CDR3 is TGTGCCAGCAGCTTAGTTTCCTACGAGCAGTACCTC. Residues: CASSLVSYEQYL.

Concerning this clonotype: Relative to the germline gene, one junction end is altered; a read error may explain this. The J gene is TRBJ1-4, the V gene TRBV11-2; D gene ambiguous. The CDR3 spans 16 residues. Germline CDR1 is SGHAT and CDR2 is FQNNGV. This chain's CDR3 is CASNKTPGRTNGKLFF. The CDR3, as DNA: TGTGCTAGCAACAAGACTCCAGGAAGAACAAATGGAAAACTGTTTTTT.

The genes are TRBV6-5 and TRBJ1-6, with 7 bases fitting TRBD1. This CDR3 has 17 amino acids. Trimming at V came to 2 bases and at J to 14 bases, leaving 18 bases not matched to a gene. Germline loops: CDR1 MNHEY, CDR2 SVGAGI. The CDR3 is CASSYRGTGTVGSSLHF. In DNA, the CDR3 is TGTGCCAGCAGTTACCGGGGGACTGGGACAGTTGGCTCATCCCTCCACTTT.

On this clonotype: The junction departs from germline at one end; a sequencing error may be responsible. V usage is TRBV12-3 or TRBV12-4 and J usage is TRBJ2-7; 7 bases match TRBD1. This CDR3 spans 15 amino acids. The CDR3 sequence: CANSLLGGRGREQYF. The CDR3 bases are TGTGCCAACAGTTTACTAGGGGGCCGAGGTAGAGAGCAATACTTC.

The gene calls are TRBV6-5 and TRBJ2-7, with D uncertain. From germline, CDR1 is MNHEY and CDR2 SVGAGI. The CDR3 is 16 residues long. Trimming shortened V by 6 bases and J by 7 bases, and 25 bases separated the two germline ends. The CDR3 DNA reads as TGTGCCAGCAGGCACGGACGGGCAGCATCCTTTTATGAGCAGTACTTC. As protein: CASRHGRAASFYEQYF.